This T cell receptor (beta chain) was retrieved from a study of T cell responses to AZD1222 COVID-19 vaccine. Details on this clone: Its antigen is unidentified.

Points from the study as a whole: Most donors were white British, females outnumbered males, and clonal diversity was possibly underestimated.

Repertoires were generated with immunoSEQ multiplex PCR, while TCRdb's copy carries only in-frame clones and drops some. Here the sample spans about 94,000 clones, about 85% being singletons. There are 14 residues in the CDR3. Germline loops: CDR1 SGHTA, CDR2 FQGNSA. The junction had 3 bases not matched to a gene; V was cut back by 1 base and J by 5 bases. The rearrangement uses TRBV7-2 and TRBJ2-5; TRBD1 matches at 8 bases. The sequencing here drew on peripheral blood, taken 28 days after the second AZD1222 dose. This receptor was obtained from an adult who received the AZD1222 COVID-19 vaccine. This chain's CDR3 is CASSLDRGWETQYF. Here the CDR3 DNA reads TGTGCCAGCAGCTTAGACAGGGGGTGGGAGACCCAGTACTTC.